A selection of T cell receptor beta chains follows, all from one sample in a study of cytomegalovirus exposure and HLA in healthy donors. Clones were sequenced by immunoSEQ multiplex PCR, and TCRdb holds only the in-frame ones, with some missing. The sample includes about 93,000 clones, around four fifths of them seen just once. Sequenced material: PBMCs. Every receptor here comes from a man in his thirties or forties in good health and CMV-seronegative. CDR3s include the opening cysteine and the closing phenylalanine or tryptophan. Each record gives: V gene, D gene, CDR3 protein. The D gene is left open where the match is weak.

v_gene: TRBV6-5; d_gene: .; CDR3aa: CASSYKAAIRLDTQYF
v_gene: TRBV27; d_gene: TRBD2; CDR3aa: CASSLPPGGARQLFF
v_gene: TRBV5-4; d_gene: TRBD1; CDR3aa: CASSSPGQGATTGELFF
v_gene: TRBV19; d_gene: .; CDR3aa: CASSAGRYNEQFF
v_gene: TRBV5-4; d_gene: .; CDR3aa: CASSLTGTGELFF
v_gene: TRBV6-1; d_gene: .; CDR3aa: CASMFDNGYTF
v_gene: TRBV13; d_gene: .; CDR3aa: CASSSFQGTGELFF
v_gene: TRBV6-5; d_gene: TRBD1; CDR3aa: CASSAAGGEYSPLHF
v_gene: TRBV14; d_gene: TRBD2; CDR3aa: CASSQVGTSGRARSIRDTGELFF
v_gene: TRBV7-2; d_gene: .; CDR3aa: CASRPSGTYEQYF